The clone carrying this TCR beta chain appeared many times. The data are from a study of T cells in Graves' hyperthyroidism and ophthalmopathy. The PBMCs had their origin in approximately 10 ml of fresh peripheral blood. Template material for amplifying TCR beta CDR3 regions consisted of RNA transcripts. With the HTBI primer set, the TCR CDR3 went through a first round of RT-PCR. In TCRdb, the multiplex PCR reads were re-called with MiXCR into one record per CDR3 protein. The sample has 400,000 to 500,000 distinct CDR3 sequences; roughly 14% are singletons. The CDR3 is made up of 12 amino acids. Germline V CDR1 and CDR2: SGHNT, YENEEA. Trimming shortened V by 10 bases and J by 6 bases, and 15 bases separated the two germline ends.

The sequence came from a man aged 18 to 29 with Graves' ophthalmopathy. Material for sequencing was blood. V is TRBV11-3 and J is TRBJ1-2; D remains unclear. CDR3 sequence: CATEYQRDGYTF. The DNA for the CDR3 is TGTGCCACGGAATACCAGCGGGATGGCTACACCTTC.